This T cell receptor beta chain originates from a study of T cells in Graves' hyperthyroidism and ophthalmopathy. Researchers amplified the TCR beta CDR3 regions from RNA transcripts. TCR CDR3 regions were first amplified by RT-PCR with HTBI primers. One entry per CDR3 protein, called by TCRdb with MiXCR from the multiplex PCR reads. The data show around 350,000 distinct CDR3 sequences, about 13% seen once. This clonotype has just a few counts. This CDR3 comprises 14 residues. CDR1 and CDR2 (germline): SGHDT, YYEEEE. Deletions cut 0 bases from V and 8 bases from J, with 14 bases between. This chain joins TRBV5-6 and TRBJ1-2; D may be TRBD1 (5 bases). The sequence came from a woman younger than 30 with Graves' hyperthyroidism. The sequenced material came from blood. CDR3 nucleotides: TGTGCCAGCAGCTTGGGGGACCGCCAAACCGGCTACACCTTC. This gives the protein CASSLGDRQTGYTF.